This TCR beta chain was sequenced for a study of glioma-infiltrating T cells after dendritic cell vaccination. Described time point: after dendritic cell vaccination, including at tumor progression/relapse. Isocitrate dehydrogenase mutation was absent in all glioblastoma patients. Generated by immunoSEQ multiplex PCR, the TCRdb table keeps only in-frame clones and is missing some. This sample has roughly 100,000 clones, with roughly 80% found just once. Germline lookup yields CDR1 LGHNA and CDR2 YNFKEQ. V was cut by 0 bases and J by 3 bases, with 12 bases left in between. CDR3 length: 16 residues. The J gene is TRBJ1-5, the V gene TRBV4-2; D is ambiguous. The clonotype originates from a human donor with glioblastoma. This specimen was blood, taken after dendritic cell vaccination. CDR3 region: CASSQEWSEVNQPQHF. DNA for the CDR3: TGTGCCAGCAGCCAAGAATGGTCTGAGGTCAATCAGCCCCAGCATTTT.